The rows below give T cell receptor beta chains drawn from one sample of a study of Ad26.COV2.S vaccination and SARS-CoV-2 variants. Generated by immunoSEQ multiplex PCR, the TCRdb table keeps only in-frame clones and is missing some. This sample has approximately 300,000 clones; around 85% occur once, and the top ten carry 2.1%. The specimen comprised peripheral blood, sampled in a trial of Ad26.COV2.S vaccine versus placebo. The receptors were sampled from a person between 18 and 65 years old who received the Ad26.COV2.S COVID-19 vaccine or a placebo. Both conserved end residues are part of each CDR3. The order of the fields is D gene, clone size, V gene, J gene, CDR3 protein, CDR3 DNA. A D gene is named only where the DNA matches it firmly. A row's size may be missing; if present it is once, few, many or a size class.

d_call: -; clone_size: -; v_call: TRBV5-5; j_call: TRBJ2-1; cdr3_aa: CASSLTPGLHFF; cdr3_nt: TGTGCCAGCAGTCTAACCCCCGGACTACATTTCTTC
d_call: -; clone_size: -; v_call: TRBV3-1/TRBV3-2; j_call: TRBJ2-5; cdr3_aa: CASSQGGSRWEETQYF; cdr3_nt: TGTGCCAGCAGCCAAGGCGGGTCGAGGTGGGAAGAGACCCAGTACTTC
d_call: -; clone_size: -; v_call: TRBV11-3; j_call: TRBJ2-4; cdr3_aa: CASSLDRESIQYF; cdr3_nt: TGTGCCAGCAGCTTAGATAGGGAGAGCATTCAGTACTTC
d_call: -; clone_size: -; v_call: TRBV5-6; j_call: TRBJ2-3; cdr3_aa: CASSSGQLGDTQYF; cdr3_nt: TGTGCCAGCAGCTCTGGACAGCTTGGAGATACGCAGTATTTT
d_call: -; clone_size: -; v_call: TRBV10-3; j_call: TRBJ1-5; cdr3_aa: CAISELGYQAQHF; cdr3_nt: TGTGCCATCAGTGAGCTCGGTTATCAGGCCCAGCATTTT
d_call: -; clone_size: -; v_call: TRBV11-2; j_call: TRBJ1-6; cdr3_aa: CASTSGVGDRHSPLHF; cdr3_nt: TGTGCCAGCACCTCCGGGGTGGGGGACCGGCATTCACCCCTCCACTTT
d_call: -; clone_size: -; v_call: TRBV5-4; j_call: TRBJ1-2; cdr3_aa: CASSLVARRTGLYGYTF; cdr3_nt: TGTGCCAGCAGCTTAGTGGCCCGAAGAACAGGCCTCTATGGCTACACCTTC
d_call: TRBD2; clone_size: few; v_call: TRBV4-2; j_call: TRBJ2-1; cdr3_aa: CASSQLAGEYNEQFF; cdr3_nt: TGTGCCAGCAGCCAGCTAGCGGGGGAGTACAATGAGCAGTTCTTC
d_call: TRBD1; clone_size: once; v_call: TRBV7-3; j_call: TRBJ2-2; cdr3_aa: CASSPGQVSGELFF; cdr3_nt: TGTGCCAGCAGCCCGGGACAGGTGTCAGGGGAGCTGTTTTTT
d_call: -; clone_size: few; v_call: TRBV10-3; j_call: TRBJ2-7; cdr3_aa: CAISDLDEQYF; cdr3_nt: TGTGCCATCAGTGACCTAGACGAGCAGTACTTC
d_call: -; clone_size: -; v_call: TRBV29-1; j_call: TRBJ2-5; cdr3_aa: CVAAGGNQETQYF; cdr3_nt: TGCGTGGCGGCCGGGGGAAACCAAGAGACCCAGTACTTC
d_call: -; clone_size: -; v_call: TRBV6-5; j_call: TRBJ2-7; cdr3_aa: CASTSQGPRNRMYF; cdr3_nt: TGTGCCAGCACCTCCCAGGGCCCGCGGAACCGAATGTACTTC
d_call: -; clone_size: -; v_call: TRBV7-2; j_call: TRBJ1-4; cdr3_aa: CASSLVRHEKLFF; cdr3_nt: TGTGCCAGCAGCTTAGTCAGACATGAAAAACTGTTTTTT
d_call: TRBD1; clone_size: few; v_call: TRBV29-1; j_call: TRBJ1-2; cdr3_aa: CSVGDRDGYGYTF; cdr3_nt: TGCAGCGTGGGGGACAGGGATGGATATGGCTACACCTTC
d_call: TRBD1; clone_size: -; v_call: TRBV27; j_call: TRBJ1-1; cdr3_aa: CASSRTGAQNTEAFF; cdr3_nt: TGTGCCAGCAGCAGGACAGGGGCTCAGAACACTGAAGCTTTCTTT
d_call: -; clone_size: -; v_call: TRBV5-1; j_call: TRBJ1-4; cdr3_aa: CASSSRPGKRTNEKLFF; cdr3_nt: TGCGCCAGCAGCTCCCGACCCGGGAAGAGAACTAATGAAAAACTGTTTTTT
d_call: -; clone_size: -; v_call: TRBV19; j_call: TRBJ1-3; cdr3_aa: CASLPRDGNTIYF; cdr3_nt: TGTGCCAGTCTACCCCGGGATGGAAACACCATATATTTT
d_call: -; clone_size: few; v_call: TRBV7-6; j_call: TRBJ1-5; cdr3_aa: CASSPDWNQPQHF; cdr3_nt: TGTGCCAGCAGCCCCGATTGGAATCAGCCCCAGCATTTT
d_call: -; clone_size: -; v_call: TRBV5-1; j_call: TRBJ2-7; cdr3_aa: CASSLEGSLYEQYF; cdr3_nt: TGCGCCAGCAGCTTGGAGGGCAGTCTTTACGAGCAGTACTTC
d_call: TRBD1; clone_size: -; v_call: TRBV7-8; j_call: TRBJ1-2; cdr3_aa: CASSWDSRTTNYGYTF; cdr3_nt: TGTGCCAGCAGCTGGGACAGCCGTACCACTAACTATGGCTACACCTTC
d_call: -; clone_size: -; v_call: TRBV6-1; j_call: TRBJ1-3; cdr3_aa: CASSEGGWGASGNTIYF; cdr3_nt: TGTGCCAGCAGTGAAGGGGGGTGGGGAGCCTCTGGAAACACCATATATTTT
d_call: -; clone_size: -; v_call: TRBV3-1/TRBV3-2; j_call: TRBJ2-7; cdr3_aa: CASSQDIVQGKQYF; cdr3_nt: TGTGCCAGCAGCCAAGATATAGTACAGGGAAAGCAGTACTTC
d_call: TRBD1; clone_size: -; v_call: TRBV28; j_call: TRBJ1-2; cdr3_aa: CASSPYRDSTSYGYTF; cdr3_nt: TGTGCCAGCAGCCCTTACAGGGACAGCACTTCCTATGGCTACACCTTC
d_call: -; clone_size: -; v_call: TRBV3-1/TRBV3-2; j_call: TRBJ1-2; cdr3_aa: CASSQAGFLNYGYTF; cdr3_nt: TGTGCCAGCAGCCAAGCGGGCTTCTTAAACTATGGCTACACCTTC
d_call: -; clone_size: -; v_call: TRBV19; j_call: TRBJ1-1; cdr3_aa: CASLTGPPWEAFF; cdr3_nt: TGTGCCAGTTTGACCGGGCCCCCCTGGGAAGCTTTCTTT
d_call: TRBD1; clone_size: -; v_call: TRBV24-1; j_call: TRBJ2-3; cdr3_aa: CATSEIRPGTGYTDTQYF; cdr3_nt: TGTGCCACCAGTGAGATTCGCCCCGGGACAGGATACACAGATACGCAGTATTTT
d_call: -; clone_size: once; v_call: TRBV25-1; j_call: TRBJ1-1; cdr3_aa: CASRNRDRNTEAFF; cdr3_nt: TGTGCCAGCAGGAACAGGGATCGGAACACTGAAGCTTTCTTT
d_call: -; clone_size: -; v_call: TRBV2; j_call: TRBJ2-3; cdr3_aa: CASSVGNLWADTQYF; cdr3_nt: TGTGCCAGCAGTGTCGGTAACTTATGGGCAGATACGCAGTATTTT
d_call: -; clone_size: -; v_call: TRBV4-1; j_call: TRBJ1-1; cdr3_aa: CASSPERGGVEAFF; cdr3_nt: TGCGCCAGCAGCCCAGAGCGGGGAGGGGTTGAAGCTTTCTTT
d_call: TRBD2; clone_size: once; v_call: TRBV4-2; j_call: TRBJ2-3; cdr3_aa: CASSQERYGGGTDTQYF; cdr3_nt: TGTGCCAGCAGCCAAGAGCGTTACGGGGGGGGCACAGATACGCAGTATTTT
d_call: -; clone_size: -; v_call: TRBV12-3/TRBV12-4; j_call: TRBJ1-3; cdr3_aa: CASSEDSGNTIYF; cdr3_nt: TGTGCCAGCAGCGAAGACAGCGGAAACACCATATATTTT
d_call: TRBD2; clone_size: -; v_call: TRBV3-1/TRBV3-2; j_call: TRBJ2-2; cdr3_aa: CASSLPSSGGFNTGELFF; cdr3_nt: TGTGCCAGCAGCCTCCCTTCTAGCGGGGGTTTTAACACCGGGGAGCTGTTTTTT